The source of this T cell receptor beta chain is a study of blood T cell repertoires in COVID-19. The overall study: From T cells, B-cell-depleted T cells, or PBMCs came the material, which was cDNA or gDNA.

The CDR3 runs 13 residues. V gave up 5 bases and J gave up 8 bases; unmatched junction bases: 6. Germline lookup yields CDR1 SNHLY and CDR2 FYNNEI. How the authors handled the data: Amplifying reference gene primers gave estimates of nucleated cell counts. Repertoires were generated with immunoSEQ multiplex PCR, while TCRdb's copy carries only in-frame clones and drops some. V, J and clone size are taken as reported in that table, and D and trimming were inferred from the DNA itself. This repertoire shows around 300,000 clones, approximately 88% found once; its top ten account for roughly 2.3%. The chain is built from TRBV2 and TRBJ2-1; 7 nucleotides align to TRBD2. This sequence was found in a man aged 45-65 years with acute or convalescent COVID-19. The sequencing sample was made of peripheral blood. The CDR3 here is CASSQTSTDEQFF. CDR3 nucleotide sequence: TGTGCCAGCAGTCAGACTAGCACGGATGAGCAGTTCTTC.